This TCR beta chain was observed in a study of blood T cell repertoires in COVID-19 (dated by TCRdb to 2019 to 2021). For the wider study: The collaborator samples originated in the United States, Italy and Spain and spanned the acute and convalescent phases of COVID-19. The prospective study material was composed of cDNA or gDNA derived from T cells, B-cell-depleted T cells, or PBMCs. The dataset comprised deeply sampled blood TCRbeta repertoires from subjects exposed to, actively infected with, or recovered from COVID-19. The repertoires were made available in a free public database intended to serve as a resource for research on the immune response to SARS-CoV-2. Samples came from the ongoing ImmuneRACE study (first 160 participants) plus 1,254 subjects from 6 global collaborators. Nearly every sample came with metadata listing a de-identified subject ID, COVID-19 status, age in years and sex. Where available, HLA class I and class II types were obtained from metadata supplied by the sample provider rather than from assay-based typing. General findings and caveats noted by the study authors: The quantity of clinical and demographic metadata differed by source and by participant and was supplied without curation.

The germline V gene encodes CDR1 GTSNPN and CDR2 SVGIG (reference sequence). The CDR3 numbers 13 residues from cysteine through phenylalanine. Just the 39-base CDR3 DNA is kept, in frame starting at base 1. The V end loses 7 bases and the J end loses 8 bases, and a stretch of 21 bases separates them. Comment on this clone: This receptor's antigen is unknown. No much larger clone is present one base from it, and per-base qualities are unavailable.

TCRbeta CDR3 regions were amplified from genomic DNA using the immunoSEQ Assay, a bias-controlled multiplex PCR. The published analysis was carried out like this. Nucleated cell counts per sample were estimated from amplification of reference gene primers within the assay. Sequence reads were collapsed and filtered to measure the absolute abundance of every unique TCRbeta CDR3 rearrangement. For each sample, productive Simpson clonality was calculated as the square root of Simpson's diversity index over productive rearrangements. This is the immuneACCESS table as TCRdb keeps it, with only in-frame sequences that have V and J called. A part of the clones is gone; compared with another copy, unresolved V genes explain less than half, and the rest is unexplained. The D gene and trimming were derived from the DNA, and the V and J assignments and clone size from that table. The sample data list some 260,000 clones, and around nine tenths of these were observed just once. The ten largest clones represent under 2.5% of the sample.

A second Seattle source provided samples from volunteer blood donors who had recovered from COVID-19. Whole blood was collected in K2EDTA tubes by collaborating institutions according to the institutions' own protocols. Collaborator samples were shipped for TCRbeta analysis as frozen whole blood, isolated PBMCs, or DNA extracted from either sample type. The rearrangement joined TRBV30 to TRBJ2-7; a weak D assignment points to TRBD2 (6 bases agree). This clonotype originated in a woman between 40 and 50 years old who had recovered from COVID-19. The sample comprised peripheral blood. CDR3 sequence: CAYKLATTGQQYF. At the DNA level, the sequence is TGTGCCTACAAACTAGCCACAACGGGCCAGCAGTACTTC.